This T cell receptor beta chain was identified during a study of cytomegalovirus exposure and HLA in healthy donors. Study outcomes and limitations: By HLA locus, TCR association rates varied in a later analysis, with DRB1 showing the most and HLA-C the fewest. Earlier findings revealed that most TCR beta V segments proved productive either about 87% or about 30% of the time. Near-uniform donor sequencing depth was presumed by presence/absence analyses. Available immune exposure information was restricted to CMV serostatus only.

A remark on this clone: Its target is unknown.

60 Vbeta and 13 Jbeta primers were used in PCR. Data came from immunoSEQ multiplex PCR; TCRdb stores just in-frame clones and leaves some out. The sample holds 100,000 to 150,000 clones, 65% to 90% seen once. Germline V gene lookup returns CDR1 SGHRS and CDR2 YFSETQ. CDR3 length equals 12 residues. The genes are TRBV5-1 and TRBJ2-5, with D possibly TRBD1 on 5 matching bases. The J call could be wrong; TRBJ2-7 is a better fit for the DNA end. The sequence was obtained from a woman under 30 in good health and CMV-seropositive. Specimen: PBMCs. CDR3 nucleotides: TGCGCCAGCAGCCCCCAGGGAAGCGAGCAGTACTTC. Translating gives CASSPQGSEQYF.